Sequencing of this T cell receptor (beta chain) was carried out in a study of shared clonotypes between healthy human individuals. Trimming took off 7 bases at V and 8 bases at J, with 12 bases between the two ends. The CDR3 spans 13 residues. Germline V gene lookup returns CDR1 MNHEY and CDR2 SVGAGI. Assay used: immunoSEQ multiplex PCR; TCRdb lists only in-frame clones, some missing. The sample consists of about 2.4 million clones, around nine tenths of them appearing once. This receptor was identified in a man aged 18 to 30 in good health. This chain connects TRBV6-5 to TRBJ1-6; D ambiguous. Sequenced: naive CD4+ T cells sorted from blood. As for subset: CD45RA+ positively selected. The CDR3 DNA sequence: TGTGCCAGCATGACGGGAGGTCATTCACCCCTCCACTTT. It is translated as CASMTGGHSPLHF.